One TCR beta chain is described in this entry. Seattle participants joined during active infection and were tracked over time. The data stem from a study of blood T cell repertoires in COVID-19. Background on the study: The United States, Italy and Spain were the sources of the acute and convalescent COVID-19 samples. Sources were T cells, B-cell-depleted T cells, or PBMCs; the material itself was cDNA or gDNA.

Germline values: CDR1 SGDLS, CDR2 YYNGEE. CDR3 length equals 14 residues. The V and J ends lost 4 bases and 6 bases, in that order; junction bases with no gene match: 10. Per the original methods: How many nucleated cells were present was estimated from reference gene primer amplification. Clones were sequenced by immunoSEQ multiplex PCR, and TCRdb holds only the in-frame ones, with some missing. The V and J calls and clone size are taken from that table; D and trimming were inferred from the DNA. The sample includes about 220,000 clones, 70% to 90% of them seen just once. Sequenced input: peripheral blood. The chain combines TRBV9 with TRBJ2-7, with TRBD2 identical over 7 bases. This TCR came from a woman aged 65 to 85 with COVID-19, enrolled during active disease. CDR3 coding DNA: TGTGCCAGCAGCCGACTGGCGGGAGCTGGCGAGCAGTACTTC. This translates into CASSRLAGAGEQYF. Together with reference TRBV9 and TRBJ2-7, the CDR3 gives the full variable domain: DSGVTQTPKHLITATGQRVTLRCSPRSGDLSVYWYQQSLDQGLQFLIQYYNGEERAKGNILERFSAQQFPDLHSELNLSSLELGDSALYFCASSRLAGAGEQYFGPGTRLTVT.